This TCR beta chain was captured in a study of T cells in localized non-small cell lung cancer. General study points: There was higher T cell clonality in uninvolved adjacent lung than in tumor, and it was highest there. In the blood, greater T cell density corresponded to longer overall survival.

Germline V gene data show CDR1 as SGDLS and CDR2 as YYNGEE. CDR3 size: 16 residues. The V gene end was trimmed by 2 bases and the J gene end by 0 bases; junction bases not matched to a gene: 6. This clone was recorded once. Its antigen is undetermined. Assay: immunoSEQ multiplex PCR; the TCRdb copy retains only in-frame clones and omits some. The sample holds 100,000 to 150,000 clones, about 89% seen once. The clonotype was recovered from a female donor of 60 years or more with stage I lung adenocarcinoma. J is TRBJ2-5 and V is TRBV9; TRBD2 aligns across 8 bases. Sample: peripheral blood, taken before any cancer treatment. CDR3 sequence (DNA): TGTGCCAGCAGCGTCTTAGCGGGGCAGTACCAAGAGACCCAGTACTTC. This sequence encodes CASSVLAGQYQETQYF. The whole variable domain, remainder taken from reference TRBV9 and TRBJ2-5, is DSGVTQTPKHLITATGQRVTLRCSPRSGDLSVYWYQQSLDQGLQFLIQYYNGEERAKGNILERFSAQQFPDLHSELNLSSLELGDSALYFCASSVLAGQYQETQYFGPGTRLLVL.